This T cell receptor beta chain was captured by sequencing in a study of shared clonotypes between healthy human individuals. Study at large: For every donor, three CD4 naive, three CD4 memory, two CD8 naive and one CD8 memory plates were used.

Only in-frame clones appear in the TCRdb table, and some are missing; sequencing was by immunoSEQ multiplex PCR. The data hold around 700,000 clones, with 55% to 75% observed a single time. The sample holds a few counts of this clone. CDR3 size: 16 residues. Per the germline V gene, CDR1 is SGHDN and CDR2 is FVKESK. Trimming pared 1 base from V and 1 base from J, leaving 8 bases between. CD4+ cells underwent separation, giving CD45RA+ naive and CD45RA-negative memory subsets. The chain carries TRBV14 and TRBJ2-6; D is uncertain. The TCR originated in a woman aged 25-40 years in good health. The sequencing sample was made of memory CD4+ T cells sorted from blood. Subset in this sample: CD45RA-negative fraction. CDR3 sequence (DNA): TGTGCCAGCAGCCAAGGGGGTTGGTCTGGGGCCAACGTCCTGACTTTC. Translating gives CASSQGGWSGANVLTF.